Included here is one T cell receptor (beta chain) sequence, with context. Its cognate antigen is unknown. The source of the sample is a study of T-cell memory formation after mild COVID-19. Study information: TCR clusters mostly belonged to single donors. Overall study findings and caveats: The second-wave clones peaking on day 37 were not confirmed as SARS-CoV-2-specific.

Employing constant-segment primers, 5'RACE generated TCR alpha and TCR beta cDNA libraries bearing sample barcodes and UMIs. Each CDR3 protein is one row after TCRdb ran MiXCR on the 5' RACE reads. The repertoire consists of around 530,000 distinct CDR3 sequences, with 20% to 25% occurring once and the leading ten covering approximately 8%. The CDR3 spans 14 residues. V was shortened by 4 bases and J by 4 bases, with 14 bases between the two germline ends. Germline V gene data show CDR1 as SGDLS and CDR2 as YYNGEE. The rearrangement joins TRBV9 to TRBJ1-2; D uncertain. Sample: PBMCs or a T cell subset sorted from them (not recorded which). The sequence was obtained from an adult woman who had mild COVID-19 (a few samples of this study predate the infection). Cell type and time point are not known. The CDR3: CASSPRTIGYGYTF. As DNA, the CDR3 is TGTGCCAGCAGCCCGCGAACGATTGGCTATGGCTACACCTTC.